Presented here are 32 T cell receptor beta chains from one specimen sequenced in a study of blood T cell repertoires in COVID-19. Data came from immunoSEQ multiplex PCR; TCRdb stores just in-frame clones and leaves some out. The table lists approximately 130,000 clones, just under 85% of them singletons, with 10% to 15% in the top ten. Sequencing was performed on peripheral blood. These TCRs come from a human donor in a cohort sampled during active COVID-19.

This rearrangement joins TRBV5-4 to TRBJ1-1; the match to TRBD1 covers 7 bases. V trimming: 4 bases; J trimming: 0 bases; junction bases outside the gene matches: 6. Germline CDR1 SGHNT, CDR2 YYREEE (reference sequence). This CDR3 is 15 amino acids long. The DNA for the CDR3 is TGTGCCAGCAGCCCTCAGGGGGGACTGAACACTGAAGCTTTCTTT. It encodes CASSPQGGLNTEAFF.

This clone was seen a few times. This chain links TRBV10-3 with TRBJ2-2; maybe TRBD2 (6 bases). The CDR3 is 13 residues long. Trimming pared 0 bases from V and 7 bases from J, leaving 6 bases between. Germline CDR1 is ENHRY and CDR2 is SYGVKD. The CDR3, as DNA: TGTGCCATCAGTGAGTCGCGGGGCGGGGAGCTGTTTTTT. Amino acids: CAISESRGGELFF.

This chain's CDR3 is CASSQNPLSGGQPDTQYF. CDR3 DNA sequence: TGCGCCAGCAGCCAAAACCCCTTGAGCGGGGGGCAGCCAGATACGCAGTATTTT. The chain is built from TRBV4-1 and TRBJ2-3, with 9 bases matching TRBD2. The CDR3 sequence is 18 residues long. Losses at the gene ends were 2 bases for V and 4 bases for J; bases not matched to a gene: 13. Germline V CDR1 and CDR2: MGHRA, YSYEKL.

V and J are TRBV4-2 and TRBJ2-1, with TRBD2 matching over 11 bases. With V trimmed by 1 base and J by 4 bases, 9 bases remained unmatched. Germline V gene sequence: CDR1 LGHNA, CDR2 YNFKEQ. The CDR3 sequence is 18 residues long. CDR3 amino acids: CASSQVAPLAGGYNEQFF. The CDR3 nucleotides are TGTGCCAGCAGCCAAGTGGCCCCCCTAGCGGGGGGTTACAATGAGCAGTTCTTC.

The table lists this clone with a count of one. The rearrangement uses TRBV7-9 and TRBJ1-2; 11 bases align to TRBD1. Germline-derived CDR1 and CDR2 are SEHNR and FQNEAQ (reference sequence). The junction had 6 bases not matched to a gene; V was cut back by 2 bases and J by 1 base. The CDR3 covers 17 residues. CDR3: CASSLRTGGRDNYGYTF. The CDR3 nucleotides read TGTGCCAGCAGCTTACGGACAGGGGGCCGTGATAACTATGGCTACACCTTC.

The chain uses TRBV2 and TRBJ1-3; 9 bases are a match to TRBD1. Trimming took 3 bases from V and 4 from J; bases not matched to a gene: 4. Germline V gene data show CDR1 as SNHLY and CDR2 as FYNNEI. CDR3 length: 15 residues. The CDR3 protein is CASSEDRGTGNTIYF. In DNA, the CDR3 is TGTGCCAGCAGTGAGGACAGGGGTACGGGAAACACCATATATTTT.

This chain links TRBV18 with TRBJ1-3; D is perhaps TRBD1 (5 bases). V shed 1 base and J shed 2 bases, with 15 bases lying between them. Per germline, CDR1 KGHSH and CDR2 LQKENI. This CDR3 has 17 residues. The CDR3 DNA reads TGTGCCAGCTCACCACGTATCGGTGGGACTCCTGGAAACACCATATATTTT. Its translation is CASSPRIGGTPGNTIYF.

This chain joins TRBV11-2 and TRBJ2-7; the match to TRBD1 covers 8 bases. The CDR3 totals 19 residues. CDR1 and CDR2 (germline): SGHAT, FQNNGV. Trimming took 0 bases from V and 1 from J; bases not matched to a gene: 14. The CDR3 protein is CASSLDRPLGQGPSYEQYF. CDR3 DNA: TGTGCCAGCAGCTTAGATCGACCACTCGGACAGGGACCTTCCTACGAGCAGTACTTC.

The chain links TRBV19 to TRBJ2-1; 10 positions agree with TRBD2. The V gene's germline CDR1 is LNHDA and CDR2 SQIVND (reference sequence). V trimming: 2 bases; J trimming: 4 bases; junction bases outside the gene matches: 11. The CDR3 spans 18 residues. CDR3 DNA sequence: TGTGCCAGTAGTATACGGACGATAGCGGGGGGTACTTACAATGAGCAGTTCTTC. Its protein is CASSIRTIAGGTYNEQFF.

This chain connects TRBV5-1 to TRBJ1-6; 8 nucleotides align to TRBD1. The CDR3 covers 15 residues. Germline trimming cut 1 base from V and 10 bases from J; bases unmatched to any gene: 7. Germline V gives CDR1 SGHRS, CDR2 YFSETQ. This CDR3 reads CASSLSDRVGSPLHF. CDR3 nucleotides: TGCGCCAGCAGCTTGTCGGACAGGGTGGGCTCACCCCTCCACTTT.

The rearrangement uses TRBV18 and TRBJ1-5; D is perhaps TRBD1 (5 bases). This CDR3 has 13 residues. CDR1 is KGHSH, CDR2 LQKENI, per germline. Trimming left V 4 bases short and J 10 bases short, with 14 bases between. CDR3 amino acids: CASSRQTQGPQHF. The CDR3 DNA reads as TGTGCCAGCTCACGCCAGACCCAGGGCCCCCAGCATTTT.

The gene calls are TRBV5-6 and TRBJ1-1; D call uncertain. The V gene lost 0 bases and the J gene lost 8 bases, with 8 bases spanning the gap. CDR3 length equals 12 residues. Germline V gene sequence: CDR1 SGHDT, CDR2 YYEEEE. The CDR3, as DNA: TGTGCCAGCAGCTTGGGGCAGGCCGAAGCTTTCTTT. It yields the protein CASSLGQAEAFF.

The chain links TRBV11-2 to TRBJ1-2, with a possible D match to TRBD1 (5 bases). This CDR3 spans 13 amino acids. V shed 3 bases and J shed 3 bases, with 8 bases lying between them. CDR1 and CDR2 (germline): SGHAT, FQNNGV. CDR3: CASSLDTYYGYTF. The CDR3 region has the DNA TGTGCCAGCAGCTTGGACACCTACTATGGCTACACCTTC.

The chain joins TRBV11-3 to TRBJ2-1, with 12 bases fitting TRBD1. The trim removed 5 bases at V and 8 bases at J, leaving 4 bases unmatched. The germline V gene encodes CDR1 SGHNT and CDR2 YENEEA. The length of the CDR3 is 14 residues. CDR3 amino acids: CASSPGQGAYEQFF. The DNA of the CDR3 is TGTGCCAGCAGCCCGGGACAGGGGGCCTATGAGCAGTTCTTC. Full variable domain (rest looked up from reference TRBV11-3 and TRBJ2-1): EAGVVQSPRYKIIEKKQPVAFWCNPISGHNTLYWYLQNLGQGPELLIRYENEEAVDDSQLPKDRFSAERLKGVDSTLKIQPAELGDSAVYLCASSPGQGAYEQFFGPGTRLTVL.

The rearrangement links TRBV29-1 to TRBJ2-5; D is perhaps TRBD1 (6 bases). The ends were cut back, 4 bases at V and 5 bases at J, with 14 bases in the middle. CDR1 and CDR2 from the germline V gene are SQVTM and ANQGSEA. The CDR3 contains 13 residues. This chain's CDR3 is CSVAPQGRETQYF. The CDR3 DNA follows: TGCAGCGTTGCCCCACAGGGTCGGGAGACCCAGTACTTC.

In its sample, this clone ranks as medium-sized. The V gene is TRBV19, the J gene TRBJ1-5; TRBD1 aligns across 8 bases. The CDR3 loop spans 14 amino acids. V shed 6 bases and J 5 bases; nucleotides not matched to a gene: 6. Germline-derived CDR1 and CDR2 are LNHDA and SQIVND (reference sequence). CDR3 nucleotides: TGTGCCAGTAGCCTAAGACAGGGGCATCAGCCCCAGCATTTT. It is translated as CASSLRQGHQPQHF.

This clone was seen only a few times. The V and J genes are TRBV5-6 and TRBJ1-6; 8 bases line up with TRBD1. The V gene's germline CDR1 is SGHDT and CDR2 YYEEEE. This CDR3 has 14 amino acids. The V segment lost 0 bases and the J segment 13 bases; nucleotides outside the gene matches: 6. The CDR3 spells CASSLDDRGQPLHF. The DNA of the CDR3 is TGTGCCAGCAGCTTGGATGACAGGGGTCAGCCCCTCCACTTT.

V usage is TRBV6-5 and J usage is TRBJ1-3, with TRBD1 matching 7 bases. The junction had 2 bases not matched to a gene; V was cut back by 5 bases and J by 4 bases. The CDR3 is 13 residues long. CDR1 MNHEY and CDR2 SVGAGI come from the germline V gene. The chain's CDR3 is CASSRDRGNTIYF. The CDR3 DNA reads as TGTGCCAGCAGTAGGGACAGAGGAAACACCATATATTTT.

In this sample, this clone turned up once. The V gene is TRBV11-3, the J gene TRBJ2-1, with 12 bases aligning to TRBD2. The CDR3 is 15 residues long. V was clipped by 5 bases and J by 7 bases; unmatched bases: 6. Germline V gene sequence: CDR1 SGHNT, CDR2 YENEEA. The CDR3 protein is CASSTASGGGNEQFF. CDR3 DNA: TGTGCCAGCAGCACGGCTAGCGGGGGGGGAAATGAGCAGTTCTTC.

The V gene is TRBV19, the J gene TRBJ1-2; TRBD1 might be the D (6 bases). The CDR3 spans 15 residues. Trimming cost V 0 bases and J 4 bases, with 12 bases left between them. CDR1 is LNHDA and CDR2 is SQIVND in the germline V gene (reference sequence). CDR3 bases: TGTGCCAGTAGTATAGATCAGGGGAAGGGCTATGGCTACACCTTC. Translated, it gives CASSIDQGKGYGYTF.

The V call is TRBV20-1, the J call TRBJ1-1; a weak D match, TRBD1 (5 bases). Germline V gives CDR1 DFQATT, CDR2 SNEGSKA (reference sequence). CDR3 size: 14 residues. Trimming took 3 bases from V and 1 from J, leaving 12 bases between them. The CDR3 sequence is CSASPGLRNTEAFF. The CDR3 nucleotides are TGCAGTGCTAGTCCAGGGTTAAGGAACACTGAAGCTTTCTTT.

The V call is TRBV5-1, the J call TRBJ1-6, with 10 bases fitting TRBD1. The V gene's germline CDR1 is SGHRS and CDR2 YFSETQ. J gave up 8 bases and V 4 bases, and 3 bases lay outside the gene matches. CDR3 length: 14 residues. CDR3 residues: CASSLGTGDSPLHF. For the CDR3, the DNA is TGCGCCAGCAGCCTAGGGACAGGGGATTCACCCCTCCACTTT.

As to this clone: One end of the junction fails to match germline, which may point to a read error. This sequence joins TRBV6-1 and TRBJ1-2; tentatively, D is TRBD1 (5 bases). The length of the CDR3 is 14 residues. The germline gives CDR1 MNHNS, CDR2 SASEGT. The CDR3 DNA reads TGTGCCAGCAGGGAAGTCGGGGGTAACTATGGCTACACCTTC. Translation: CASREVGGNYGYTF.

In this sample, this clone turned up once. This sequence joins TRBV18 and TRBJ2-2, with 11 nucleotides matching TRBD2. This CDR3 is 17 amino acids long. In germline, CDR1 is KGHSH, CDR2 LQKENI. The junction had 4 bases not matched to a gene; V was cut back by 2 bases and J by 2 bases. CDR3 in DNA: TGTGCCAGCTCACCAGAGCTAGCGGGAGGAAACACCGGGGAGCTGTTTTTT. This codes for CASSPELAGGNTGELFF. Combining the CDR3 with reference TRBV18 and TRBJ2-2 gives the whole variable domain NAGVMQNPRHLVRRRGQEARLRCSPMKGHSHVYWYRQLPEEGLKFMVYLQKENIIDESGMPKERFSAEFPKEGPSILRIQQVVRGDSAAYFCASSPELAGGNTGELFFGEGSRLTVL.

The rearrangement links TRBV7-9 to TRBJ2-7, with D possibly TRBD1 on 5 matching bases. Germline V gene data show CDR1 as SEHNR and CDR2 as FQNEAQ (reference sequence). CDR3 length: 12 amino acids. The V gene lost 2 bases and the J gene lost 11 bases, with 13 bases spanning the gap. The CDR3 reads CASSLNRLGKYF. CDR3 DNA: TGTGCCAGCAGCTTAAACAGGCTGGGGAAGTACTTC.

Written as DNA, the CDR3 is TGTGCCAGCAGCCAAGGGATACAGGGGCCATTCTCTGGAAACACCATATATTTT. Translating gives CASSQGIQGPFSGNTIYF. This chain uses TRBV3-1 (or the pseudogene TRBV3-2) with TRBJ1-3, with 7 positions matching TRBD1. V gave up 1 base and J gave up 0 bases; unmatched junction bases: 9. CDR1 LGHDT and CDR2 YNNKEL come from the germline V gene (reference sequence). CDR3 size: 18 residues.

Only a few counts were recorded for this clone. The chain carries TRBV18 and TRBJ1-5, with D perhaps TRBD1 (6 bases). The CDR3 totals 15 residues. Germline V gene sequence: CDR1 KGHSH, CDR2 LQKENI. V shed 2 bases and J shed 6 bases, with 14 bases lying between them. CDR3 loop: CASSPRGSLIQPQHF. The CDR3 DNA reads TGTGCCAGCTCACCAAGGGGGTCCTTGATTCAGCCCCAGCATTTT.

J is TRBJ2-5 and V is TRBV7-8; tentative D call: TRBD2 (5 bases). V was shortened by 1 base and J by 2 bases, with 17 bases between the two germline ends. The CDR3 length is 17 residues. The germline gives CDR1 SGHVS, CDR2 FQNEAQ. CDR3 residues: CASSLGAWVRGQETQYF. For the CDR3, the DNA is TGTGCCAGCAGCTTAGGGGCGTGGGTTCGAGGGCAAGAGACCCAGTACTTC.

Only a few counts were recorded for this clone. The chain uses TRBV3-1 (or the pseudogene TRBV3-2) and TRBJ1-4, with 7 bases that match TRBD1. The CDR3 length is 18 residues. CDR1 and CDR2 from the germline V gene are LGHDT and YNNKEL (reference sequence). The V segment lost 0 bases and the J segment 6 bases; nucleotides outside the gene matches: 13. In DNA form, the CDR3 reads TGTGCCAGCAGCCAAGAAAGCCCAGAACAGGGGAACGATGAAAAACTGTTTTTT. Protein: CASSQESPEQGNDEKLFF.

The chain couples TRBV18 to TRBJ2-3; 10 bases agree with TRBD2. CDR1 and CDR2 from the germline V gene are KGHSH and LQKENI. This CDR3 is 19 amino acids long. The trim removed 0 bases at V and 3 bases at J, leaving 12 bases unmatched. In DNA, the CDR3 is TGTGCCAGCTCACCACCCCCAGCAGCTCTAGCGGGGGTAACAGATACGCAGTATTTT. Its protein is CASSPPPAALAGVTDTQYF.

V is TRBV18 and J is TRBJ1-1; TRBD1 matches at 11 bases. V shed 3 bases, J shed 7 bases, and the junction held 7 bases outside the gene matches. The CDR3 consists of 15 residues. Germline V gives CDR1 KGHSH, CDR2 LQKENI. In DNA form, the CDR3 reads TGTGCCAGCTCACCCGGACAGGGGGCGTGGGTTGAAGCTTTCTTT. This translates into CASSPGQGAWVEAFF.

The V and J genes are TRBV27 and TRBJ2-7; no firm D call. The V gene's germline CDR1 is MNHEY and CDR2 SMNVEV (reference sequence). The CDR3 runs 13 residues. The ends were cut back, 3 bases at V and 4 bases at J, with 10 bases in the middle. The CDR3 loop is CASSFGGKYEQYF. CDR3 nucleotides: TGTGCCAGCAGTTTCGGCGGAAAGTACGAGCAGTACTTC.